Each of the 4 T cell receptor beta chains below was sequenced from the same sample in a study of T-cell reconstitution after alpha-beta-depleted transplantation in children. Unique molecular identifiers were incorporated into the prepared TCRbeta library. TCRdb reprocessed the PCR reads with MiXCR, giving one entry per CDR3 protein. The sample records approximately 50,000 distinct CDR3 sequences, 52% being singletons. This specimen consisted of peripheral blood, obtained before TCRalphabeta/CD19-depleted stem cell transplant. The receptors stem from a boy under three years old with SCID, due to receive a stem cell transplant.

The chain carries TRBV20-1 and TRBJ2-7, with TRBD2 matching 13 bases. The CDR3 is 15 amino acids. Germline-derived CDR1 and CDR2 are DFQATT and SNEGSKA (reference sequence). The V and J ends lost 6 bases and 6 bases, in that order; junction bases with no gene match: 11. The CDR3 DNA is TGCAGTGCCCCCCTACTAGCGGGGGGGCCTGGCGAGCAGTACTTC. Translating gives CSAPLLAGGPGEQYF.

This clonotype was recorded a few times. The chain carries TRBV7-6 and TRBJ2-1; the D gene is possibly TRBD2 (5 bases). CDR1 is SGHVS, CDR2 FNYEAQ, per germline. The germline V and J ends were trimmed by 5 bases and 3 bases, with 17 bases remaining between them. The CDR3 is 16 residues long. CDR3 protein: CASSPSLRADYNEQFF. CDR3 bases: TGTGCCAGCAGCCCCTCTCTAAGAGCGGACTACAATGAGCAGTTCTTC. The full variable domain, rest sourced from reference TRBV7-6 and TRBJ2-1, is GAGVSQSPRYKVTKRGQDVALRCDPISGHVSLYWYRQALGQGPEFLTYFNYEAQQDKSGLPNDRFSAERPEGSISTLTIQRTEQRDSAMYRCASSPSLRADYNEQFFGPGTRLTVL.

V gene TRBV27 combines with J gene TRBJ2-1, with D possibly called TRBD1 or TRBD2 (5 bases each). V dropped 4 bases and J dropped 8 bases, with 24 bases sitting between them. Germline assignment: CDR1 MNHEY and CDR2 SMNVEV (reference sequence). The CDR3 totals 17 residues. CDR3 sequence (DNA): TGTGCCAGCAGTTCCGCCGATTGGGGACCCAAAGGGGATGAGCAGTTCTTC. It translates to CASSSADWGPKGDEQFF.

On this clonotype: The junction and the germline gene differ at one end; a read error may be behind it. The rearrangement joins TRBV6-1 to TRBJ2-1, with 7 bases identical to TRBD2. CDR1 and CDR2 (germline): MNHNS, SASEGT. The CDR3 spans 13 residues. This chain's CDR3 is CASNIRGVNEQFF. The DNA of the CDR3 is TGTGCCAGCAACATTCGGGGGGTCAATGAGCAGTTTTTC.